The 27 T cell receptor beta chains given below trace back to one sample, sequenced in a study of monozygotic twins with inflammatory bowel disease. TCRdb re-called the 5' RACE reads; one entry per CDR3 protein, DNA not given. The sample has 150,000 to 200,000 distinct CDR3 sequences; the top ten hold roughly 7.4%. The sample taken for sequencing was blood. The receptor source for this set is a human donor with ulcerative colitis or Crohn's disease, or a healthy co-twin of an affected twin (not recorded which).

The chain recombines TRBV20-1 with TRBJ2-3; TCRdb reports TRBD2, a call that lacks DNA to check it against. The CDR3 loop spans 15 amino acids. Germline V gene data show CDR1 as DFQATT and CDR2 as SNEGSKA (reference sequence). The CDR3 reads CSARRLAGEVDTQYF.

CDR3 sequence reads: CASSLRGPGQLNEKLFF. The rearrangement uses TRBV27 and TRBJ1-4; lacking DNA, the TRBD1 call made by TCRdb goes unchecked. Germline lookup yields CDR1 MNHEY and CDR2 SMNVEV (reference sequence). There are 17 residues in the CDR3.

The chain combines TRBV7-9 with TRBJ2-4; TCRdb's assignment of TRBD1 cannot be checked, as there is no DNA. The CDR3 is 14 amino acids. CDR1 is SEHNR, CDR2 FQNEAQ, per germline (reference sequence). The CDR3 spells CASSLDSYKNIQYF.

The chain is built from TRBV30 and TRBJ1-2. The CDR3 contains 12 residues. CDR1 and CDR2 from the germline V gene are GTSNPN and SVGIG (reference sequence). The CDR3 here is CAWMTGSYGYTF.

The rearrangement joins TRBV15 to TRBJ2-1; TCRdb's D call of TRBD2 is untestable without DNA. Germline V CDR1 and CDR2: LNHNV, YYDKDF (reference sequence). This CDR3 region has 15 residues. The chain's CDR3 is CATSRGQGIGNEQFF.

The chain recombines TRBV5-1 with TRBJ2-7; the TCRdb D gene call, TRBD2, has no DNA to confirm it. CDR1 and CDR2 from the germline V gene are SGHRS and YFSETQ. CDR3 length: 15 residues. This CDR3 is CASSLTSGNGYEQYF.

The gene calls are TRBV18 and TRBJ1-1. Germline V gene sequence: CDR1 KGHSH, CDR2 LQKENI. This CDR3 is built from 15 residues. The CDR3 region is CASSPREGRWTEAFF.

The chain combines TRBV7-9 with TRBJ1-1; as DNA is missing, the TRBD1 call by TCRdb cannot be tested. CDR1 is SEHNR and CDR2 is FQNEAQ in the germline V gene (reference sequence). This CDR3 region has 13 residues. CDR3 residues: CASSGPGYPEAFF.

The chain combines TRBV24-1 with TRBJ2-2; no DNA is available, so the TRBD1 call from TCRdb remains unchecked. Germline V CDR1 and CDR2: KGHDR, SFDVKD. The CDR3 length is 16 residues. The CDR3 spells CATSDPSLGVGGELFF.

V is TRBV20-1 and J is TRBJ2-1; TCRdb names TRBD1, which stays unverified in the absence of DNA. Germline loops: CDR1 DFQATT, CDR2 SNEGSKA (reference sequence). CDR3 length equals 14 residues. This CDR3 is CSAFHRGGYNEQFF.

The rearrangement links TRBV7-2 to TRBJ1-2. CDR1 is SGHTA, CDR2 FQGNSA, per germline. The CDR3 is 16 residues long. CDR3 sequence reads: CASSLGLWQPNYGYTF.

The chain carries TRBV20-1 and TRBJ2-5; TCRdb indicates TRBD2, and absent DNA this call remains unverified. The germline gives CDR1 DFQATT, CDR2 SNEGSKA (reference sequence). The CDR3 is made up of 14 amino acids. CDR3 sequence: CSARGQEFRETQYF.

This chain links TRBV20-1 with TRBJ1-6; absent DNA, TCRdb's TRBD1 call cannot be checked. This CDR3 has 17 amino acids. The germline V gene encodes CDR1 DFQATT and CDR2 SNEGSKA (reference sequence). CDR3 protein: CSAREEFGTGHNSPLHF.

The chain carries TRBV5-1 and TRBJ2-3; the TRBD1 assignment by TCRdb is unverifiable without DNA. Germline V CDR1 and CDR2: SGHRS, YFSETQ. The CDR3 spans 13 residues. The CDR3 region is CACGQGGTDTQYF. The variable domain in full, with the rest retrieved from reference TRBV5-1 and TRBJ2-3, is KAGVTQTPRYLIKTRGQQVTLSCSPISGHRSVSWYQQTPGQGLQFLFEYFSETQRNKGNFPGRFSGRQFSNSRSEMNVSTLELGDSALYLCACGQGGTDTQYFGPGTRLTVL.

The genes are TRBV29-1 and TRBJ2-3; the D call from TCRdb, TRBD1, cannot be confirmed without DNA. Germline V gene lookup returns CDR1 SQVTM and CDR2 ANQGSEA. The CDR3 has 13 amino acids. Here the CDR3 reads CSVPGTGADTQYF.

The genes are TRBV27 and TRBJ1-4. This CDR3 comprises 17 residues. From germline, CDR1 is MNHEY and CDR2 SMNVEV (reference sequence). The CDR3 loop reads CASSLSGVRTTNEKLFF. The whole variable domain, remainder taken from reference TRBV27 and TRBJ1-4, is EAQVTQNPRYLITVTGKKLTVTCSQNMNHEYMSWYRQDPGLGLRQIYYSMNVEVTDKGDVPEGYKVSRKEKRNFPLILESPSPNQTSLYFCASSLSGVRTTNEKLFFGSGTQLSVL.

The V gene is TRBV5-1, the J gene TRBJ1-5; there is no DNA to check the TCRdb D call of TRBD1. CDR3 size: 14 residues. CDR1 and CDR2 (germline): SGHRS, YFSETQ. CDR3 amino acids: CASSLGSGSEPQHF.

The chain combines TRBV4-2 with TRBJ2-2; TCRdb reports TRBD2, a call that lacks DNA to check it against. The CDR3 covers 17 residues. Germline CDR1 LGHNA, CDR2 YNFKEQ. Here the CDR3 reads CASSQFAGGANTGELFF.

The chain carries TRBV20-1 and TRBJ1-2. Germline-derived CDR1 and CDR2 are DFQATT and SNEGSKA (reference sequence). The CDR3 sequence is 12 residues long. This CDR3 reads CSARKALGGYTF.

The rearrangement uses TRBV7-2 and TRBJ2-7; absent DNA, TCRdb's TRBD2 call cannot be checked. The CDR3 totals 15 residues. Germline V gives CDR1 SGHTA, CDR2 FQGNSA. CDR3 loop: CASSLAHSGGAVQYF.

The CDR3 reads CASSYGGNPSTDTQYF. The V and J genes are TRBV6-5 and TRBJ2-3. Germline CDR1 reads MNHEY; CDR2 reads SVGAGI. The CDR3 has 16 residues.

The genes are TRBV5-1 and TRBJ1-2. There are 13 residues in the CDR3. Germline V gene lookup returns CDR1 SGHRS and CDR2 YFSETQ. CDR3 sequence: CASSLGTNYGYTF. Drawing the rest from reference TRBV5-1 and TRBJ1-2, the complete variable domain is KAGVTQTPRYLIKTRGQQVTLSCSPISGHRSVSWYQQTPGQGLQFLFEYFSETQRNKGNFPGRFSGRQFSNSRSEMNVSTLELGDSALYLCASSLGTNYGYTFGSGTRLTVV.

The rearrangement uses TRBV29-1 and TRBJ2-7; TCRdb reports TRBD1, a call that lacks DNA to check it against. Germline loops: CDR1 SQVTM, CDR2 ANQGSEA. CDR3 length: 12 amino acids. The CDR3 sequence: CSAGTGTHEQYF.

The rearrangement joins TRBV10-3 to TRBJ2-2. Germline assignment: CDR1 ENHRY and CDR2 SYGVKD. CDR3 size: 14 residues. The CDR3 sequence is CAINNRHNTGELFF.

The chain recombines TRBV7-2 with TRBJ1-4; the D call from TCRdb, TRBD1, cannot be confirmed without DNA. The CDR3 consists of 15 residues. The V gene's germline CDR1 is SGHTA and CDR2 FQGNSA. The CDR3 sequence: CASSLAATTPQKLFF.

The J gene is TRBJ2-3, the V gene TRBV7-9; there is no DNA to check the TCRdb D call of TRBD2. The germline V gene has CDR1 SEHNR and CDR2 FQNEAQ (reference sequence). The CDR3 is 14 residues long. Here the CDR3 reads CASSNAGSLDTQYF.

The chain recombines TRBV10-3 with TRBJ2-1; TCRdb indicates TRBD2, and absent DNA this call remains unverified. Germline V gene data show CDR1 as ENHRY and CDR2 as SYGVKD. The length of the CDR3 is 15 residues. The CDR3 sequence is CAISARDSLYNEQFF.